Listed below are T cell receptor beta chains from one sample, sequenced in a study of blood T cell repertoires in COVID-19. Produced via immunoSEQ multiplex PCR; TCRdb's table is partial and in-frame only. The table lists 200,000 or so clones, 86% of them singletons. Sequenced: PBMCs or T cells enriched from blood (not recorded which). The receptors come from a woman aged 40-49 years with acute COVID-19. The CDR3 runs from the conserved cysteine through the conserved F or W. D genes are given only for firm matches.

d_call,j_call,v_call,cdr3_aa,cdr3_nt
TRBD1,TRBJ1-2,TRBV6-1,CASSEGQGGGPYGYTF,TGTGCCAGCAGTGAAGGACAGGGTGGGGGTCCCTATGGCTACACCTTC
NA,TRBJ1-5,TRBV7-8,CASSIRIRGRSNQPQHF,TGTGCCAGCAGCATCCGTATAAGGGGTCGCAGCAATCAGCCCCAGCATTTT
TRBD1,TRBJ1-1,TRBV29-1,CSVDRGRGAFF,TGCAGCGTGGACAGGGGGCGAGGGGCTTTCTTT
NA,TRBJ1-5,TRBV30,CAWSVWVGRGDANQPQHF,TGTGCCTGGAGTGTTTGGGTGGGCAGGGGCGATGCCAATCAGCCCCAGCATTTT
NA,TRBJ2-7,TRBV5-8,CASLRGIYEQYF,TGTGCCAGCTTAAGGGGGATCTACGAGCAGTACTTC
TRBD1,TRBJ1-2,TRBV7-9,CASSLGQGGLSGYTF,TGTGCCAGCAGCCTCGGACAGGGAGGATTGTCTGGCTACACCTTC
NA,TRBJ1-2,TRBV18,CASSPRETYGYTF,TGTGCCAGCTCACCTAGAGAAACGTACGGCTACACCTTC
TRBD1,TRBJ2-1,TRBV12-5,CASGSWTGVKQFF,TGTGCTAGTGGTTCCTGGACAGGGGTTAAGCAGTTCTTC
NA,TRBJ2-7,TRBV4-1,CASSRGETGMYEQYF,TGCGCCAGCAGCCGGGGGGAGACAGGGATGTACGAGCAGTACTTC
NA,TRBJ2-1,TRBV6-1,CASSVGLPLHSAHYNEQFF,TGTGCCAGCAGTGTCGGACTGCCCCTCCACTCTGCACACTACAATGAGCAGTTCTTC
TRBD1,TRBJ1-2,TRBV11-2,CASSLERTGAYGYTF,TGTGCCAGCAGCTTAGAGAGGACAGGGGCCTATGGCTACACCTTC
TRBD1,TRBJ1-4,TRBV4-1,CASSQAGQGATNEKLFF,TGCGCCAGCAGCCAGGCCGGACAGGGTGCAACTAATGAAAAACTGTTTTTT
NA,TRBJ1-2,TRBV6-2/TRBV6-3,CASSSGPSGYGYTF,TGTGCCAGCAGCTCCGGGCCAAGCGGCTATGGCTACACCTTC
TRBD1,TRBJ2-2,TRBV3-1/TRBV3-2,CARRGRIPGQGPTGELFF,TGTGCCAGACGGGGTCGAATTCCGGGACAGGGGCCTACCGGGGAGCTGTTTTTT
NA,TRBJ2-1,TRBV18,CASSPGGGPSYNEQFF,TGTGCCAGCTCACCTGGCGGGGGCCCCTCCTACAATGAGCAGTTCTTC
NA,TRBJ1-2,TRBV5-4,CASSLAGNYGYTF,TGTGCCAGCAGCTTGGCAGGCAACTATGGCTACACCTTC
NA,TRBJ2-7,TRBV6-5,CASSYSSGAGEQYF,TGTGCCAGCAGTTATTCATCAGGGGCAGGCGAGCAGTACTTC